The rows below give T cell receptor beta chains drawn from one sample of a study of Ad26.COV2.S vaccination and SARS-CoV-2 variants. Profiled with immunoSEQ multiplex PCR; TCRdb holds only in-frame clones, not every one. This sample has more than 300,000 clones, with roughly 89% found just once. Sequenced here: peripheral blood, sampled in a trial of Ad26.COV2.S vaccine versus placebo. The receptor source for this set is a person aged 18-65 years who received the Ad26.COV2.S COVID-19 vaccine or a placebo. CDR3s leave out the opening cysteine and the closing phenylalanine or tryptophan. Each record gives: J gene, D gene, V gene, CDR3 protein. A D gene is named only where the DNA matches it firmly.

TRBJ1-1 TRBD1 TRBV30 AWDRGLNTEAF
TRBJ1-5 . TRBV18 ASRGGNQPQH
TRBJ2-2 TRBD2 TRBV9 ASNPTSGLSGELF
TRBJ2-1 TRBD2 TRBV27 ASSFLTSGRAPNEQF
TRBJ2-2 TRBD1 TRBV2 ASSDGAGGSGELF
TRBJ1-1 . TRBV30 AWIRPAEAF
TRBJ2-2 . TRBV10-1 ASRANREAGELF
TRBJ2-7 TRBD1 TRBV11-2 ASSFYAVRDSSYEQY
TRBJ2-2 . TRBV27 ASSRTGTTNTGELF
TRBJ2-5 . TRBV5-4 ASSPKPGAFQETQY
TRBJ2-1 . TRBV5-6 ASSLVDGSYNEQF
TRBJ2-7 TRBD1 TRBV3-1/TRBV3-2 ASSPGQGIYEQY
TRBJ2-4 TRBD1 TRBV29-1 SAGINRGTEKNIQY
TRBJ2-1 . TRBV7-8 ASSFGTGRYNEQF